One sample yielded the 9 T cell receptor beta chains listed below, sequenced in a study of shared clonotypes between healthy human individuals. Assay used: immunoSEQ multiplex PCR; TCRdb lists only in-frame clones, some missing. The data contain a few million clones, around 90% of them singletons. Source material: naive CD4+ T cells sorted from blood. Described subset: CD45RA+ positively selected. These receptors were taken from a man between 18 and 35 years old in good health.

This clone was detected only once. V is TRBV5-1 and J is TRBJ2-5; D not certain. This CDR3 has 12 amino acids. Germline-derived CDR1 and CDR2 are SGHRS and YFSETQ. The V gene lost 3 bases and the J gene lost 2 bases, with 5 bases spanning the gap. As DNA, the CDR3 is TGCGCCAGCAGCTGGGAACAAGAGACCCAGTACTTC. The encoded protein is CASSWEQETQYF.

The chain carries TRBV19 and TRBJ2-3; 7 bases agree with TRBD2. The V gene's germline CDR1 is LNHDA and CDR2 SQIVND (reference sequence). This CDR3 is built from 14 residues. V trimming: 7 bases; J trimming: 0 bases; junction bases outside the gene matches: 4. DNA for the CDR3: TGTGCCAGTACCCGAGCGGGGAGCACAGATACGCAGTATTTT. It codes for CASTRAGSTDTQYF.

The rearrangement joins TRBV5-1 to TRBJ1-1, with D possibly TRBD1 on 5 matching bases. V lost 0 bases, J lost 0 bases, and 18 bases lay in between. Germline V gene data show CDR1 as SGHRS and CDR2 as YFSETQ. This CDR3 contains 18 residues. CDR3 nucleotides: TGCGCCAGCAGCTTGGCCGTTCCTATAGCCAGGGTGAACACTGAAGCTTTCTTT. Its translation: CASSLAVPIARVNTEAFF.

This rearrangement joins TRBV6-1 to TRBJ1-2; no definite D call. In germline, CDR1 is MNHNS, CDR2 SASEGT. CDR3 length: 13 residues. Trimming took 2 bases from V and 7 from J, leaving 11 bases between them. CDR3 sequence (DNA): TGTGCCAGCAGTGAACGAAGGGTTGGTGGCTACACCTTC. Protein sequence: CASSERRVGGYTF.

This rearrangement joins TRBV28 to TRBJ2-1, with 13 bases lining up with TRBD2. The CDR3 runs 17 residues. Germline V gives CDR1 MDHEN, CDR2 SYDVKM. Unmatched junction bases numbered 9, after V lost 1 base and J lost 9 bases. The CDR3 is CASSLLFGTSGNVEQFF. Written as DNA, the CDR3 is TGTGCCAGCAGTTTATTATTTGGGACTAGCGGGAACGTTGAGCAGTTCTTC.

This clone came up once. The genes are TRBV7-2 and TRBJ2-7; 8 nucleotides align to TRBD2. The CDR3 sequence is 16 residues long. CDR1 and CDR2 (germline): SGHTA, FQGNSA. V dropped 5 bases and J dropped 0; count of bases not matched to a gene: 9. The chain's CDR3 is CASSPWGGRNSYEQYF. CDR3 nucleotide sequence: TGTGCCAGCAGCCCCTGGGGCGGGAGGAACTCCTACGAGCAGTACTTC.

This rearrangement joins TRBV30 to TRBJ2-7; 7 nucleotides agree with TRBD1. V gave up 2 bases and J gave up 9 bases; unmatched junction bases: 10. Germline loops: CDR1 GTSNPN, CDR2 SVGIG (reference sequence). The CDR3 sequence is 13 residues long. The CDR3 sequence: CAWSTGQVPGQYF. CDR3 coding DNA: TGTGCCTGGAGTACCGGACAGGTCCCCGGGCAGTACTTC.

This rearrangement joins TRBV30 to TRBJ2-7; 7 nucleotides match TRBD2. The CDR3 length is 12 residues. In germline, CDR1 is GTSNPN, CDR2 SVGIG (reference sequence). V shed 3 bases and J 5 bases; nucleotides not matched to a gene: 4. The CDR3, as DNA: TGTGCCTGGAGGGGGGGAGGGAACGAGCAGTACTTC. Its translation is CAWRGGGNEQYF.

The sample holds one count of this clone. This rearrangement joins TRBV27 to TRBJ1-6; D ambiguous. In germline, CDR1 is MNHEY, CDR2 SMNVEV (reference sequence). This CDR3 contains 15 residues. Trimming pared 7 bases from V and 9 bases from J, leaving 19 bases between. The CDR3 DNA reads TGTGCCAGCAAAATTAAGGAAGGGCCCGGTTCACCCCTCCACTTT. It encodes CASKIKEGPGSPLHF.